This entry lists 30 T cell receptor beta chains sequenced from one sample in a study of lung T cells in sarcoidosis with Löfgren's syndrome. TCRdb ran MiXCR on the reads and lists one entry per CDR3 protein. The sample has roughly 63,000 distinct CDR3 sequences; 21% are singletons. Sequenced input: CD4+ T cells from PBMCs. All receptors derive from a human donor with sarcoidosis (Löfgren's syndrome or another form), or a control subject (not recorded which).

V is TRBV3-1 and J is TRBJ1-1; tentatively, D is TRBD1 (6 bases). Germline V gene data show CDR1 as LGHDT and CDR2 as YNNKEL (reference sequence). Deletions cut 3 bases from V and 5 bases from J, with 13 bases between. The CDR3 is 14 amino acids. Written as DNA, the CDR3 is TGTGCCAGCAGCCAGAAAGGGGGGGGTACTGAAGCTTTCTTT. Its protein product is CASSQKGGGTEAFF.

This clonotype was seen ten or more times. V gene TRBV7-3 combines with J gene TRBJ2-1; 10 bases fit TRBD1. V was pared by 5 bases and J by 6 bases, with 4 bases of the junction left unmatched. This CDR3 contains 14 residues. Germline V gene data show CDR1 as SGHTA and CDR2 as FQGTGA. This CDR3 is CASSPGQGSNEQFF. The CDR3 DNA sequence: TGTGCCAGCAGCCCGGGACAGGGGTCCAATGAGCAGTTCTTC.

This clonotype was seen a few times. The chain combines TRBV19 with TRBJ1-5; maybe TRBD1 (6 bases). Germline values: CDR1 LNHDA, CDR2 SQIVND (reference sequence). The V end was cut by 7 bases, the J end by 7 bases, with 17 bases between. This CDR3 is 14 amino acids long. The CDR3 DNA is TGTGCCAGTAATATGGGCCGAACAGGGCAGCCCCAGCATTTT. Amino acid sequence: CASNMGRTGQPQHF. Variable domain in full (rest from reference TRBV19 and TRBJ1-5): DGGITQSPKYLFRKEGQNVTLSCEQNLNHDAMYWYRQDPGQGLRLIYYSQIVNDFQKGDIAEGYSVSREKKESFPLTVTSAQKNPTAFYLCASNMGRTGQPQHFGDGTRLSIL.

This clonotype was detected a few times. The V call is TRBV6-1, the J call TRBJ1-3, with TRBD1 matching over 7 bases. Germline CDR1 and CDR2: MNHNS and SASEGT. J gave up 2 bases and V 6 bases, and 7 bases lay outside the gene matches. This CDR3 spans 15 amino acids. The CDR3 is CASSQDRATGNTIYF. Written as DNA, the CDR3 is TGTGCCAGCAGCCAAGACAGGGCAACTGGAAACACCATATATTTT.

V usage is TRBV7-2 and J usage is TRBJ1-6, with a weak D call TRBD1 (5 bases). V was trimmed by 2 bases and J by 10 bases, leaving 15 bases between them. This CDR3 has 15 amino acids. Germline CDR1 SGHTA, CDR2 FQGNSA. The CDR3 region has the DNA TGTGCCAGCAGCTTAACCTACGGGGGTAGCTCACCCCTCCACTTT. Amino acid sequence: CASSLTYGGSSPLHF.

The table lists this clonotype with many counts. The rearrangement uses TRBV6-6 and TRBJ2-1; no clear D gene. Germline CDR1 and CDR2: MNHNY and SVGAGI (reference sequence). V was pared by 0 bases and J by 7 bases, with 10 bases between. The CDR3 has 14 amino acids. CDR3 nucleotides: TGTGCCAGCAGTTACTCGAACCCCGGGAATGAGCAGTTCTTC. Translation gives CASSYSNPGNEQFF.

This chain connects TRBV2 to TRBJ2-3; 10 nucleotides line up with TRBD2. The CDR3 is 16 amino acids. CDR1 and CDR2 (germline): SNHLY, FYNNEI. Trimming cost V 9 bases and J 2 bases; bases outside gene matches: 11. Here the CDR3 DNA reads TGTGCCAGGGGGGCTCCGGGACTAGCGTCCACAGATACGCAGTATTTT. Its translation: CARGAPGLASTDTQYF.

This clonotype appeared many times. The gene calls are TRBV20-1 and TRBJ2-7, with a possible D match to TRBD2 (6 bases). With 5 bases removed from V and 6 bases from J, the gap between germline ends came to 20 bases. CDR1 is DFQATT, CDR2 SNEGSKA, per germline (reference sequence). This CDR3 region has 14 residues. The CDR3: CSASTPRELGEQYV. The CDR3 nucleotides read TGCAGTGCTTCTACCCCCCGGGAGTTAGGCGAGCAGTACGTC.

This clonotype turned up a few times. The chain employs TRBV3-1 and TRBJ2-1; D ambiguous. The germline gives CDR1 LGHDT, CDR2 YNNKEL (reference sequence). Trimming shortened V by 1 base and J by 5 bases, and 6 bases separated the two germline ends. The CDR3 runs to 13 residues. The CDR3 region is CASSQGPHNEQFF. The DNA for the CDR3 is TGTGCCAGCAGCCAAGGCCCACACAATGAGCAGTTCTTC.

This clonotype was observed a handful of times. The chain recombines TRBV2 with TRBJ2-1; D call uncertain. V was trimmed by 5 bases and J by 2 bases, leaving 7 bases between them. Germline loops: CDR1 SNHLY, CDR2 FYNNEI. The CDR3 has 13 amino acids. CDR3 amino acids: CASSFRTYNEQFF. CDR3 sequence (DNA): TGTGCCAGCAGTTTCCGGACCTACAATGAGCAGTTCTTC.

A few counts support this clonotype. J is TRBJ1-1 and V is TRBV29-1, with 10 bases lining up with TRBD1. This CDR3 contains 14 residues. The junction had 12 bases not matched to a gene; V was cut back by 5 bases and J by 9 bases. The germline V gene encodes CDR1 SQVTM and CDR2 ANQGSEA. The CDR3: CSVPPRQGATKAFF. Written as DNA, the CDR3 is TGCAGCGTTCCCCCTCGACAGGGGGCCACCAAAGCTTTCTTT.

This clonotype came up many times. The chain couples TRBV7-2 to TRBJ2-7, with a tentative D call TRBD1 (5 bases). The CDR3 contains 13 residues. Germline values: CDR1 SGHTA, CDR2 FQGNSA. V shed 2 bases and J shed 4 bases, with 9 bases lying between them. CDR3 nucleotides: TGTGCCAGCAGCTTACAGGGCACGTACGAGCAGTACTTC. Its protein is CASSLQGTYEQYF.

In this sample, this clonotype turned up many times. This chain joins TRBV7-2 and TRBJ1-2, with D unclear. The germline V gene has CDR1 SGHTA and CDR2 FQGNSA. V gave up 5 bases and J gave up 7 bases, with 11 bases separating them. The CDR3 covers 12 residues. Here the CDR3 reads CASSPGFSGYTF. CDR3 nucleotide sequence: TGTGCCAGCAGCCCCGGTTTCTCTGGCTACACCTTC.

The chain recombines TRBV7-3 with TRBJ2-2; 8 nucleotides match TRBD1. CDR1 SGHTA and CDR2 FQGTGA come from the germline V gene. The CDR3 is 18 amino acids. The V gene end was trimmed by 5 bases and the J gene end by 5 bases; junction bases not matched to a gene: 16. CDR3 sequence reads: CASSNLGQGWSRTGELFF. The CDR3 DNA reads TGTGCCAGCAGCAACCTAGGACAGGGTTGGTCTCGAACCGGGGAGCTGTTTTTT.

This clonotype was observed a handful of times. The chain has TRBV18 and TRBJ2-7; 10 positions match TRBD2. This CDR3 spans 13 amino acids. J gave up 6 bases and V 8 bases, and 7 bases lay outside the gene matches. Per germline, CDR1 KGHSH and CDR2 LQKENI. The CDR3 DNA is TGTGCCAGCACTAGCGGGACGGGGAGCGAGCAGTACTTC. Its translation is CASTSGTGSEQYF.

Concerning this clonotype itself: It may be a read error: a sequence one base away is much more abundant. Likely a read error: the CDR3 ends without its conserved phenylalanine or tryptophan. This chain joins TRBV24-1 and TRBJ1-1; TRBD1 aligns across 11 bases. The length of the CDR3 is 15 residues. V was clipped by 4 bases and J by 7 bases; unmatched bases: 7. Germline loops: CDR1 KGHDR, CDR2 SFDVKD. CDR3 sequence (DNA): TGTGCCACCAGTGACAAGGGACAGGGGGATATTGAAGCTTTCTGT. This gives the protein CATSDKGQGDIEAFC.

This rearrangement joins TRBV18 to TRBJ1-5, with 7 bases fitting TRBD1. This CDR3 has 15 amino acids. Losses at the gene ends were 6 bases for V and 3 bases for J; bases not matched to a gene: 8. CDR1 and CDR2 (germline): KGHSH, LQKENI. CDR3 residues: CASSSPGQHNQPQHF. The CDR3 nucleotides read TGTGCCAGCTCGTCACCGGGACAGCACAATCAGCCCCAGCATTTT.

This clonotype was counted ten times or more. V is TRBV7-9 and J is TRBJ1-1; 9 nucleotides match TRBD1. Trimming cost V 5 bases and J 1 base; bases outside gene matches: 5. CDR1 SEHNR and CDR2 FQNEAQ come from the germline V gene (reference sequence). The CDR3 has 15 amino acids. CDR3 amino acids: CASSPQGAANTEAFF. The DNA of the CDR3 is TGTGCCAGCAGCCCACAGGGGGCTGCGAACACTGAAGCTTTCTTT.

This chain links TRBV19 with TRBJ2-7; no definite D call. Looked up from germline, CDR1 is LNHDA and CDR2 is SQIVND (reference sequence). CDR3 length equals 14 residues. V gave up 3 bases and J gave up 4 bases, with 13 bases separating them. The CDR3 reads CASSIRGDNYEQYF. CDR3 sequence (DNA): TGTGCCAGTAGTATTCGCGGAGATAATTACGAGCAGTACTTC. The complete variable domain, with remaining parts taken from reference TRBV19 and TRBJ2-7, reads DGGITQSPKYLFRKEGQNVTLSCEQNLNHDAMYWYRQDPGQGLRLIYYSQIVNDFQKGDIAEGYSVSREKKESFPLTVTSAQKNPTAFYLCASSIRGDNYEQYFGPGTRLTVT.

Comments on this clonotype: Possible read error: a much larger clone is one base away. The genes are TRBV6-6 and TRBJ1-4, with TRBD1 identical over 9 bases. After removal of 7 bases from V and 8 bases from J, the junction contained 8 bases not matched to a gene. CDR3 length: 14 amino acids. The V gene's germline CDR1 is MNHNY and CDR2 SVGAGI (reference sequence). The chain's CDR3 is CASNRGQGLEKLFF. DNA for the CDR3: TGTGCCAGCAACCGGGGACAGGGACTCGAAAAACTGTTTTTT.

The sample holds many counts of this clonotype. The chain carries TRBV7-9 and TRBJ2-7, with TRBD1 identical over 7 bases. Germline assignment: CDR1 SEHNR and CDR2 FQNEAQ (reference sequence). This CDR3 comprises 13 residues. J gave up 1 base and V 4 bases, and 1 base lay outside the gene matches. CDR3 nucleotides: TGTGCCAGCAGCTCGACAGGGTCCTACGAGCAGTACTTC. It translates to CASSSTGSYEQYF.

This clonotype was seen repeatedly, ten times or more. The chain joins TRBV20-1 to TRBJ1-1, with D tentatively TRBD1 (6 bases). CDR1 is DFQATT, CDR2 SNEGSKA, per germline (reference sequence). CDR3 size: 16 residues. With 5 bases removed from V and 5 bases from J, the gap between germline ends came to 24 bases. The CDR3: CSAGPRGHWEGTEAFF. As DNA, the CDR3 is TGCAGTGCTGGCCCCCGGGGACATTGGGAGGGAACTGAAGCTTTCTTT.

With regard to this clonotype: This may be a read error, as it is one base from a much larger clone. The rearrangement links TRBV10-2 to TRBJ2-1, with 8 bases lining up with TRBD2. The CDR3 covers 14 residues. In germline, CDR1 is WSHSY, CDR2 SAAADI. Losses at the gene ends were 8 bases for V and 5 bases for J; bases not matched to a gene: 8. CDR3 protein: CASGSPGGNNEQFF. For the CDR3, the DNA is TGCGCCAGCGGGTCTCCGGGGGGGAACAATGAGCAGTTCTTC.

The chain employs TRBV5-6 and TRBJ1-3; no clear D gene. Germline lookup yields CDR1 SGHDT and CDR2 YYEEEE. Trimming took off 4 bases at V and 0 bases at J, with 14 bases between the two ends. This CDR3 is built from 16 residues. DNA of the CDR3: TGTGCCAGCAGCCCCCTGAACCAGGCCTCTGGAAACACCATATATTTT. Translated: CASSPLNQASGNTIYF.

This clonotype was seen many times. V usage is TRBV20-1 and J usage is TRBJ2-1; D is unresolved. Germline-derived CDR1 and CDR2 are DFQATT and SNEGSKA (reference sequence). This CDR3 comprises 14 residues. Trimming took 3 bases from V and 1 from J, leaving 10 bases between them. The CDR3 DNA sequence: TGCAGTGCTAGGGTCAGAGTGTCCTACAATGAGCAGTTCTTC. Translating it yields CSARVRVSYNEQFF.

The chain has TRBV11-3 and TRBJ2-1, with D hard to call. The CDR3 spans 13 residues. V shed 1 base and J shed 3 bases, with 4 bases lying between them. Looked up from germline, CDR1 is SGHNT and CDR2 is YENEEA. The CDR3 sequence: CASSLGNYNEQFF. The CDR3 region has the DNA TGTGCCAGCAGCTTAGGAAACTACAATGAGCAGTTCTTC. The complete variable domain, with remaining parts taken from reference TRBV11-3 and TRBJ2-1, reads EAGVVQSPRYKIIEKKQPVAFWCNPISGHNTLYWYLQNLGQGPELLIRYENEEAVDDSQLPKDRFSAERLKGVDSTLKIQPAELGDSAVYLCASSLGNYNEQFFGPGTRLTVL.

This clonotype was found many times. The chain is built from TRBV20-1 and TRBJ2-7, with TRBD2 matching 9 bases. V shed 7 bases and J 2 bases; nucleotides not matched to a gene: 3. CDR3 size: 12 residues. CDR1 is DFQATT, CDR2 SNEGSKA, per germline (reference sequence). CDR3 region: CSVRGRAYEQYF. The CDR3 DNA reads TGCAGTGTCCGCGGGAGGGCCTACGAGCAGTACTTC.

This clonotype was seen more than once but under ten times. This chain joins TRBV12-3 or TRBV12-4 and TRBJ2-3; D gene uncertain. Trimming left V 3 bases short and J 7 bases short, with 14 bases between. This CDR3 has 14 residues. The CDR3 region is CASSFDQTIHTQYF. The CDR3 coding sequence is TGTGCCAGCAGTTTCGACCAAACCATACATACGCAGTATTTT.

Note on this clonotype: This may arise from a read error, as a much more abundant clone is one base away. The chain uses TRBV6-5 and TRBJ2-5, with TRBD2 matching over 9 bases. Germline V gives CDR1 MNHEY, CDR2 SVGAGI. This CDR3 has 16 amino acids. The CDR3 loop reads CASSLRLADFQEAQYF. The CDR3 region has the DNA TGTGCCAGCAGCCTTCGACTAGCGGATTTCCAAGAGGCCCAGTACTTC.

The V and J genes are TRBV3-1 and TRBJ2-4; TRBD2 matches at 11 bases. Germline V gene sequence: CDR1 LGHDT, CDR2 YNNKEL (reference sequence). The trim removed 4 bases at V and 4 bases at J, leaving 6 bases unmatched. The CDR3 runs 16 residues. The CDR3 region has the DNA TGTGCCAGCAGCCGGGGGACTAGCGGACTGAAAAACATTCAGTACTTC. Its protein product is CASSRGTSGLKNIQYF.